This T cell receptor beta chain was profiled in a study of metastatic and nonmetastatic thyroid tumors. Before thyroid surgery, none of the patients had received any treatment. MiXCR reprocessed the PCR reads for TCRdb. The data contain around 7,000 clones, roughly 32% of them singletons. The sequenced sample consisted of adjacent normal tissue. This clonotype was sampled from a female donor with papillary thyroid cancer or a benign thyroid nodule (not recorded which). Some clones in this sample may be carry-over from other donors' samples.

The CDR3 DNA follows: TGTGCCAGCAGCTTAAGGGCTACCTACGAGCAGTACTTC. Residues: CASSLRATYEQYF. The J gene is TRBJ2-7, the V gene TRBV7-6; D gene uncertain. The CDR3 contains 13 residues. V lost 2 bases to trimming and J lost 2 bases, with 7 bases between them. Germline values: CDR1 SGHVS, CDR2 FNYEAQ.